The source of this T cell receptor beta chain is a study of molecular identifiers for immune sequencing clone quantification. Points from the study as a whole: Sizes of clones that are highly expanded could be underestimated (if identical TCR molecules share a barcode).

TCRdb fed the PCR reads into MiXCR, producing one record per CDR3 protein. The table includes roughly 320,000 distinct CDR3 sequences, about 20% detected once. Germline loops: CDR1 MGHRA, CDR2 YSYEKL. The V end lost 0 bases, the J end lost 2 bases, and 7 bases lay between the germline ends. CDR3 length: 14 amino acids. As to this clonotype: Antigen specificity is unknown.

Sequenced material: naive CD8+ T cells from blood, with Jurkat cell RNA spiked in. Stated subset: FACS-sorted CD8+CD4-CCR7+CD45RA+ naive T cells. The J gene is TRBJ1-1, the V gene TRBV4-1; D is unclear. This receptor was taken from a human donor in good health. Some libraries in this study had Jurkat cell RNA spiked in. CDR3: CASSQERANTEAFF. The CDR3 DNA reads TGCGCCAGCAGCCAAGAAAGGGCCAACACTGAAGCTTTCTTT.